These T cell receptor beta chains were read from a single sample in a study of T-cell memory formation after mild COVID-19. TCRdb fed the 5' RACE reads into MiXCR, producing one record per CDR3 protein. The table shows 530,000 or so distinct CDR3 sequences, with around 16% occurring only once. Source material: PBMCs or a T cell subset sorted from them (not recorded which). These receptors were taken from an adult woman who had mild COVID-19 (a few samples of this study predate the infection). Cell type and time point are not known. The CDR3 runs from the conserved cysteine through the conserved F or W. The D gene is left open where the match is weak. Size is stated for part of the rows, as once, few or many counts, or as a class when the clone is expanded.

-	TRBV24-1	TRBD1	TRBJ2-5	CATSDRRQGLGETQYF	TGTGCCACCAGTGATCGCCGACAGGGCCTCGGGGAGACCCAGTACTTC
few	TRBV5-1	-	TRBJ2-7	CASSFTAAPYEQYF	TGCGCCAGCAGCTTCACAGCGGCACCCTACGAGCAGTACTTC
-	TRBV5-6	-	TRBJ2-7	CASSLMQGSLLYEQYF	TGTGCCAGCAGCTTGATGCAGGGCAGTCTCCTGTACGAGCAGTACTTC
-	TRBV20-1	TRBD1	TRBJ1-2	CSARGVTQGVFRGYTF	TGCAGTGCTAGGGGGGTTACACAGGGGGTTTTTAGAGGCTACACCTTC
-	TRBV12-3/TRBV12-4	TRBD2	TRBJ2-3	CASSKLAGGQDTQYF	TGTGCCAGCAGCAAACTAGCGGGTGGACAAGATACGCAGTATTTT
-	TRBV15	-	TRBJ1-4	CATSRDPQGSRIGEKLFF	TGTGCCACCAGCAGAGATCCCCAGGGGTCAAGAATCGGTGAAAAACTGTTTTTT
few	TRBV20-1	-	TRBJ1-1	CSARSQNTEAFF	TGCAGTGCTAGATCGCAAAACACTGAAGCTTTCTTT
few	TRBV9	TRBD2	TRBJ2-7	CASSEHFGGGTYEQYF	TGTGCCAGCAGCGAACACTTTGGGGGAGGGACCTACGAGCAGTACTTC
-	TRBV2	-	TRBJ2-1	CASSRGPREQFF	TGTGCCAGCAGCAGGGGTCCGAGGGAGCAGTTCTTC
-	TRBV9	-	TRBJ1-4	CASSVSGSENEKLFF	TGTGCCAGCAGCGTCTCAGGGAGCGAGAATGAAAAACTGTTTTTT
once	TRBV30	-	TRBJ2-7	CAWSVGLTYEQYF	TGTGCCTGGAGTGTCGGGCTTACCTACGAGCAGTACTTC
few	TRBV4-1	TRBD1	TRBJ1-2	CASSQESRGEGYTF	TGCGCCAGCAGCCAAGAGTCCAGGGGGGAGGGCTACACCTTC
few	TRBV6-1	TRBD1	TRBJ2-1	CASDSRDRYFF	TGTGCCAGTGATAGCCGGGACAGATACTTCTTC
few	TRBV5-1	-	TRBJ2-5	CASSPRQQFTQETQYF	TGCGCCAGCAGCCCGAGGCAGCAATTCACCCAAGAGACCCAGTACTTC
few	TRBV7-3	TRBD1	TRBJ1-1	CASSRSGTGLFF	TGTGCCAGCAGCCGAAGTGGGACAGGACTTTTCTTT